This paragraph covers one TCR beta chain sequence. Regarding time point: peripheral blood 6 weeks after treatment start. The data derive from a study of PD-L1 blockade in urothelial cancer. The repertoire was sequenced with immunoSEQ multiplex PCR; TCRdb's copy has only in-frame clones and lacks some. Here the sample spans some 110,000 clones, more than 85% being singletons. The source is a man aged 55 to 70 with urothelial cancer. The source material was PBMCs, sampled around atezolizumab (anti-PD-L1) treatment.

The chain's CDR3 is CASRDWGLAGEPGELFF. The CDR3 DNA is TGTGCCAGCAGGGACTGGGGACTAGCGGGAGAGCCCGGGGAGCTGTTTTTT. This chain connects TRBV27 to TRBJ2-2, with TRBD2 matching 14 bases. The V gene's germline CDR1 is MNHEY and CDR2 SMNVEV (reference sequence). The CDR3 loop spans 17 amino acids. Trimming at V came to 6 bases and at J to 6 bases, leaving 9 bases not matched to a gene.